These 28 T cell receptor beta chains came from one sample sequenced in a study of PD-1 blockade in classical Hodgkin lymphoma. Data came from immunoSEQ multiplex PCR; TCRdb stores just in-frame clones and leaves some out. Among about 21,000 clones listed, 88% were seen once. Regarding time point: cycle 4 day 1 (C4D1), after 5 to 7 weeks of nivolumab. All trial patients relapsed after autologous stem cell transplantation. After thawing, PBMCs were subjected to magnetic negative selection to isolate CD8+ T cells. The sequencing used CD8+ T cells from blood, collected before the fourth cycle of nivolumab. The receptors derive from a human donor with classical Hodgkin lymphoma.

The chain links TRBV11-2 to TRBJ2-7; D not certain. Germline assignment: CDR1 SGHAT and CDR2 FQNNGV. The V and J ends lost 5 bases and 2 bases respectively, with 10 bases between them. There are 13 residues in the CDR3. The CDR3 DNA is TGTGCCAGCAGCGTCGGACGGGCCTACGAGCAGTACTTC. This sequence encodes CASSVGRAYEQYF.

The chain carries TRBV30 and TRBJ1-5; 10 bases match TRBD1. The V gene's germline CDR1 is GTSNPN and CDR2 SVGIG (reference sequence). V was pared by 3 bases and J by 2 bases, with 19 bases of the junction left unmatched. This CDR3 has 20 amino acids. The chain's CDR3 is CAWSPDVGTGAALGNQPQHF. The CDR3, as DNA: TGTGCCTGGAGCCCCGACGTGGGGACAGGGGCCGCATTAGGCAATCAGCCCCAGCATTTT.

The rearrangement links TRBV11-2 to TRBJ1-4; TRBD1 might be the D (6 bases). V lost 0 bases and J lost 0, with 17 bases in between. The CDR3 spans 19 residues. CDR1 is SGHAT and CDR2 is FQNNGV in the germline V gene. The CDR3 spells CASSLEPPGGTATNEKLFF. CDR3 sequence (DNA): TGTGCCAGCAGCTTAGAACCCCCGGGGGGCACTGCAACTAATGAAAAACTGTTTTTT.

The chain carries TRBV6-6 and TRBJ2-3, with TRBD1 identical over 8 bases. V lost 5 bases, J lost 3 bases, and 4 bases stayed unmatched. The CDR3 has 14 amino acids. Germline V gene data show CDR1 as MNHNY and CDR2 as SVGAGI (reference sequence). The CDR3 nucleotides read TGTGCCAGCAGTACAGGGGGTTTAACAGATACGCAGTATTTT. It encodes CASSTGGLTDTQYF.

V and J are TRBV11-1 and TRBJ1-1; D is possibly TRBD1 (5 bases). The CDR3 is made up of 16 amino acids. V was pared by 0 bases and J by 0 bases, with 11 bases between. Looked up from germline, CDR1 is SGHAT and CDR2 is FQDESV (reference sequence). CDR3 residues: CASSLAPDSLNTEAFF. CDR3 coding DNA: TGTGCCAGCAGCTTAGCCCCAGACAGCCTGAACACTGAAGCTTTCTTT.

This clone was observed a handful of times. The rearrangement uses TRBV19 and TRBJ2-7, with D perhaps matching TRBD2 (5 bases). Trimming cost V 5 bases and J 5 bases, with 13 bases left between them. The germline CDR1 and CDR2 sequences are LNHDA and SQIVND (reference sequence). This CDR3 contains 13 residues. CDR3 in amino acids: CASSLGSLNEQYF. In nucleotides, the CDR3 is TGTGCCAGTAGTCTGGGGAGTCTAAACGAGCAGTACTTC.

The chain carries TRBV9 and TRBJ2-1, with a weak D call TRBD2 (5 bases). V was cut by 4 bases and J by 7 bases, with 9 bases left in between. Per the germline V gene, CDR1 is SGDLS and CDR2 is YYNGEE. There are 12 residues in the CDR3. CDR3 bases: TGTGCCAGCAGCCCCTCGGGAAATGAGCAGTTCTTC. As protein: CASSPSGNEQFF.

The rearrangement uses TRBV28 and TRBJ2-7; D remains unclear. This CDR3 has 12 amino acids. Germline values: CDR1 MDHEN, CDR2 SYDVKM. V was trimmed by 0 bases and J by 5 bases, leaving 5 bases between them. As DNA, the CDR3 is TGTGCCAGCAGTTTATGGGTGCACGAGCAGTACTTC. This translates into CASSLWVHEQYF.

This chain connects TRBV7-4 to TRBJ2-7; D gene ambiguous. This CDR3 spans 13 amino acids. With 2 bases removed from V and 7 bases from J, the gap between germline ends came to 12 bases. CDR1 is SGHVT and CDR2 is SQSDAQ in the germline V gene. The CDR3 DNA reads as TGTGCCAGCAGCTTACATTGGTCTAATGAGCAGTACTTC. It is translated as CASSLHWSNEQYF.

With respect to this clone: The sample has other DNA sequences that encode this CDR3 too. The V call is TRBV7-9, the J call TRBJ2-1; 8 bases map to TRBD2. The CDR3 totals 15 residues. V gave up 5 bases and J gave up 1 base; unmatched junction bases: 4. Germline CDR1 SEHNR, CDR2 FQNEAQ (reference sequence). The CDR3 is CASSPGLVSYNEQFF. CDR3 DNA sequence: TGTGCCAGCAGCCCGGGACTAGTTTCCTACAATGAGCAGTTCTTC.

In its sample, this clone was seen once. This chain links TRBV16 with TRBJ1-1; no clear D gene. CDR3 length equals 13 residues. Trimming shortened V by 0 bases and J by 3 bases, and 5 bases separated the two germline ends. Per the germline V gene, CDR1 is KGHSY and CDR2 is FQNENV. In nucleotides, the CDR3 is TGTGCCAGCAGCCAATCCTTTCACACTGAAGCTTTCTTT. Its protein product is CASSQSFHTEAFF.

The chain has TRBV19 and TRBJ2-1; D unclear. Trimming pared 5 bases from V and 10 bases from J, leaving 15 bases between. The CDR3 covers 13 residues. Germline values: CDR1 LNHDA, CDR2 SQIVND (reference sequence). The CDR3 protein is CASSSPGQPEQFF. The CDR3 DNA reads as TGTGCCAGTAGTTCCCCGGGCCAACCCGAGCAGTTCTTC.

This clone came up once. CDR3 amino acids: CASTWSSYEQYF. CDR3 DNA sequence: TGTGCCAGCACCTGGAGCTCCTACGAGCAGTACTTC. This sequence joins TRBV2 and TRBJ2-7; no firm D call. Germline V lookup: CDR1 SNHLY, CDR2 FYNNEI. The V end lost 7 bases, the J end lost 0 bases, and 7 bases lay between the germline ends. This CDR3 is built from 12 residues.

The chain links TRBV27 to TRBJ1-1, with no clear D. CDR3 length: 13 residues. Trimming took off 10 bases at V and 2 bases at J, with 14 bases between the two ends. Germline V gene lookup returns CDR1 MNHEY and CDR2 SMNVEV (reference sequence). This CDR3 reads CATADGDNTEAFF. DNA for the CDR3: TGTGCCACCGCGGACGGGGATAACACTGAAGCTTTCTTT.

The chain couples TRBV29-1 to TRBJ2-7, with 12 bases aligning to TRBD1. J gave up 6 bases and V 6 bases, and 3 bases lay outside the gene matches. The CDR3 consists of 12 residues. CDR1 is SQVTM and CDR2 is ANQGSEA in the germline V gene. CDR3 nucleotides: TGCAGCGTCACGGGACAGGGGGCCGAGCAGTACTTC. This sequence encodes CSVTGQGAEQYF.

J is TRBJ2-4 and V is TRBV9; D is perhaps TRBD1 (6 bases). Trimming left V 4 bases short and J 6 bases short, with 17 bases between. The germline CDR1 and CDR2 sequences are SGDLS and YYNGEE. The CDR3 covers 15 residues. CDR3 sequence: CASSPADSNSNIQYF. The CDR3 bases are TGTGCCAGCAGCCCAGCGGACAGTAATTCAAACATTCAGTACTTC.

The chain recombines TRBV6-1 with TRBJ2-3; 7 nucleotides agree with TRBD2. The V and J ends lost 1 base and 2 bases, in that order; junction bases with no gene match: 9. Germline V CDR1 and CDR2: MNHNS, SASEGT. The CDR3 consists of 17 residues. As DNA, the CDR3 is TGTGCCAGCAGTGAAGTCTGGGCTAGCGGAACCACAGATACGCAGTATTTT. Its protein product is CASSEVWASGTTDTQYF.

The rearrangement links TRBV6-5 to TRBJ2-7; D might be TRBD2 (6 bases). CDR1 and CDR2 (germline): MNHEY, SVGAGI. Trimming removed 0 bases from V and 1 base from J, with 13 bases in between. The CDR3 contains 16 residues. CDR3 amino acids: CASSYSGGPLSYEQYF. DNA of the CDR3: TGTGCCAGCAGTTACTCGGGGGGACCGCTTTCCTACGAGCAGTACTTC.

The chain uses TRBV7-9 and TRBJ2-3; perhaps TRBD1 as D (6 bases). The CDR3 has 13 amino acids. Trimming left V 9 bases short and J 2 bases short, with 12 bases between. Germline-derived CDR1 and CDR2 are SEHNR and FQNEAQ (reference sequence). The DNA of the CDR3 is TGTGCCAGTGGTGGACAGAACACAGATACGCAGTATTTT. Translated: CASGGQNTDTQYF.

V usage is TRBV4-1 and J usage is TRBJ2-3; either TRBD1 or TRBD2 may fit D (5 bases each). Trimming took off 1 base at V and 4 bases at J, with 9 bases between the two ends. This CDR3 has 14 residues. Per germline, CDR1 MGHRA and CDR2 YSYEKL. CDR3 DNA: TGCGCCAGCAGCCAAGTTGGGGGTTCAGATACGCAGTATTTT. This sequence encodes CASSQVGGSDTQYF.

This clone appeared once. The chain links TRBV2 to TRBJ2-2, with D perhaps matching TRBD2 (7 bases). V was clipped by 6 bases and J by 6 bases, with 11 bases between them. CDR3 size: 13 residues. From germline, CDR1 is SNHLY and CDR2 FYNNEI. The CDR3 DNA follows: TGTGCCAGCAGAGGAGGGGGGGCCGGGGAGCTGTTTTTT. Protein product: CASRGGGAGELFF.

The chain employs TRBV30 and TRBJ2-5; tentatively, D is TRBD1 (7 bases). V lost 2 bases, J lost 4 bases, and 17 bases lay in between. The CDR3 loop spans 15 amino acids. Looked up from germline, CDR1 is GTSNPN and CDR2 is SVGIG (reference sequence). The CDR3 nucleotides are TGTGCCTGGAGTATCGGGACAGTCGGGGGAGAGACCCAGTACTTC. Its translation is CAWSIGTVGGETQYF.

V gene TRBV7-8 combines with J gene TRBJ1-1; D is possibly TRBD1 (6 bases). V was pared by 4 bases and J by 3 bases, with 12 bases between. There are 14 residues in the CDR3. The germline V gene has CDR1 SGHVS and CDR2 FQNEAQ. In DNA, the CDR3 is TGTGCCAGCAGCTACCCAGGGGTGGACACTGAAGCTTTCTTT. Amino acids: CASSYPGVDTEAFF.

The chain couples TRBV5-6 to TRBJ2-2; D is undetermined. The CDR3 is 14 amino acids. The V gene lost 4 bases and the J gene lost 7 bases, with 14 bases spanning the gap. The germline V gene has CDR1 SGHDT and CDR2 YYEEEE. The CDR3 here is CASSLRWANGELFF. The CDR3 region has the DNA TGTGCCAGCAGCCTTAGGTGGGCGAACGGGGAGCTGTTTTTT.

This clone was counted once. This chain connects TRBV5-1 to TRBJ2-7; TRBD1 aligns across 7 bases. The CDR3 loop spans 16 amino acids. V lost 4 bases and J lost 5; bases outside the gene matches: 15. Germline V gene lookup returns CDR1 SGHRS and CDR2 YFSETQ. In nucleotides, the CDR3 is TGCGCCAGCAGCCCGCCGATTCGGACAGGATTCCACGAGCAGTACTTC. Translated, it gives CASSPPIRTGFHEQYF.

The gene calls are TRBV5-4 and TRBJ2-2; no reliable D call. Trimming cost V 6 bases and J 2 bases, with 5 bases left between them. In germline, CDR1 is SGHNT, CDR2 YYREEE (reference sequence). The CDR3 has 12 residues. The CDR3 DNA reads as TGTGCCAGCAACAGCAACACCGGGGAGCTGTTTTTT. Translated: CASNSNTGELFF.

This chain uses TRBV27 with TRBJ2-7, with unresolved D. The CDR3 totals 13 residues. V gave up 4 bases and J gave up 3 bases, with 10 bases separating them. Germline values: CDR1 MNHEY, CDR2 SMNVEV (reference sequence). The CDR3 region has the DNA TGTGCCAGCAGTTCCTCGGTATTCTACGAGCAGTACTTC. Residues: CASSSSVFYEQYF.

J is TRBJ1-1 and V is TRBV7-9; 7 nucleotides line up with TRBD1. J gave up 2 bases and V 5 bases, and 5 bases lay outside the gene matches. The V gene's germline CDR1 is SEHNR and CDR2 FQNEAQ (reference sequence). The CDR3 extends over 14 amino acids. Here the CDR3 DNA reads TGTGCCAGCAGCAACCGGGACAGAAACACTGAAGCTTTCTTT. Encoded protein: CASSNRDRNTEAFF.